The clone carrying this TCR beta chain was counted between two and nine times. The antigen is unknown. This specimen belongs to a study of post-analysis software for immune sequencing data. Study-wide results and limits: TRBV5-6, TRBV5-1 and TRBV20-1 belonged to a set of roughly five TRBV segments that were more frequent in patients than controls.

V dropped 2 bases and J dropped 3 bases, with 13 bases sitting between them. This CDR3 is 15 amino acids long. Germline assignment: CDR1 SGHVS and CDR2 FNYEAQ. Sequencing libraries made from TCR beta cDNA carried unique molecular identifiers. Each CDR3 protein is one row after TCRdb ran MiXCR on the PCR reads. This sample carries roughly 430,000 distinct CDR3 sequences, roughly 40% of them seen once, and the ten largest clones take roughly 8.2%. The receptor's source is a girl aged 2-10 years with multiple sclerosis. The V call is TRBV7-6, the J call TRBJ1-1; the D is unclear. Sequenced input: blood. The CDR3 protein is CASSLSEGADTEAFF. CDR3 nucleotide sequence: TGTGCCAGCAGCTTAAGCGAGGGTGCGGACACTGAAGCTTTCTTT. Together with reference TRBV7-6 and TRBJ1-1, the CDR3 gives the full variable domain: GAGVSQSPRYKVTKRGQDVALRCDPISGHVSLYWYRQALGQGPEFLTYFNYEAQQDKSGLPNDRFSAERPEGSISTLTIQRTEQRDSAMYRCASSLSEGADTEAFFGQGTRLTVV.